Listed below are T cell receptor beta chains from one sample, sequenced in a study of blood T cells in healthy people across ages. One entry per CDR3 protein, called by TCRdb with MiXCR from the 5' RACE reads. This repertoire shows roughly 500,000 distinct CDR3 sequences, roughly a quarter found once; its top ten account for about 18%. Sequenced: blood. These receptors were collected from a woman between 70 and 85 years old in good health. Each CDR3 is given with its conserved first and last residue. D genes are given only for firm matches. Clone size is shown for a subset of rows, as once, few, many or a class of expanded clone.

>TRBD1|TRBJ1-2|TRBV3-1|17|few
TGTGCCAGCAGCAAGACAGGGGGAAGTCGGCGAGACTATGGCTACACCTTC
CASSKTGGSRRDYGYTF
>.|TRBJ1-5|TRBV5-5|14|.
TGTGCCAGCTCGGACAGCCCGGTGAATCAGCCCCAGCATTTT
CASSDSPVNQPQHF
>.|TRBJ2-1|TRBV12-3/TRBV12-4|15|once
TGTGCCAGCAGTTTCCCCACACTAGCTACCGATGAGCAGTTCTTC
CASSFPTLATDEQFF
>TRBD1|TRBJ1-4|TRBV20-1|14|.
TGCAGTGCTAGAGATGAGGGGGCGAATGAAAAACTGTTTTTT
CSARDEGANEKLFF
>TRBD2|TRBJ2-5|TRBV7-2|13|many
TGTGCCAGCACGACCGGGACTAAAGGGACCCAGTACTTC
CASTTGTKGTQYF
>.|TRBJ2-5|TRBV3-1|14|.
TGTGCCAGCAGCCGCGGACCGGCGGGAGAGACCCAGTACTTC
CASSRGPAGETQYF
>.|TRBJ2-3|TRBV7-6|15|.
TGTGCCAGCAGCTCGTCCCCGGGTTTAGCAGATACGCAGTATTTT
CASSSSPGLADTQYF
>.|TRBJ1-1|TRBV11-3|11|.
TGTGCCACCGGACGGGACACTGAAGCTTTCTTT
CATGRDTEAFF
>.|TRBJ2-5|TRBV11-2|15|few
TGTGCCAGCAGCTTGGGGTATAATTTAGGAGAGACCCAGTACTTC
CASSLGYNLGETQYF
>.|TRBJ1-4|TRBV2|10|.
TGTGCCAGCGGGGATAAAAAACTGTTTTTT
CASGDKKLFF
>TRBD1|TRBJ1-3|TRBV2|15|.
TGTGCCAGCAGTAACAGGGGAAACTCTGGAAACACCATATATTTT
CASSNRGNSGNTIYF
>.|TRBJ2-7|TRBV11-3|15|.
TGTGCCAGCAGCCCCACCGGGCTATCACTTTACGAGCAGTACTTC
CASSPTGLSLYEQYF
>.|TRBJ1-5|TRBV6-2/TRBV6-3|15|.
TGTGCCAGCAGTACCGGGACGATTGTCCATCAGCCCCAGCATTTT
CASSTGTIVHQPQHF
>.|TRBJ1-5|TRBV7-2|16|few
TGTGCCAGCAGCTTAGAAGGGTCAGGGAATGGTCAGCCCCAGCATTTT
CASSLEGSGNGQPQHF
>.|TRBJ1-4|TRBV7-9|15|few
TGTGCCAGCAGCTTAGATCCGGGATTTAATGAAAAACTGTTTTTT
CASSLDPGFNEKLFF
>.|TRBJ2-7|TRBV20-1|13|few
TGCAGTGCTAGAAGAGGCAGGGCGTACGAGCAGTACTTC
CSARRGRAYEQYF
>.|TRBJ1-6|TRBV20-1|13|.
TGCAGTGCTAGAGGGAGGACGGGTTCACCCCTCCACTTT
CSARGRTGSPLHF
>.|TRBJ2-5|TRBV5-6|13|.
TGTGCCAGCAGCCCGGGAGAGGAAAGGGCCCAGTACTTC
CASSPGEERAQYF
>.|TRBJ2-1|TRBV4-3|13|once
TGCGCCAGCAGCCACCGTTCAGGGGATGAGCAGTTCTTC
CASSHRSGDEQFF
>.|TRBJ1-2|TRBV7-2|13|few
TGTGCCAGCAGCCCGTCTCGGGGGAGGGGCTACACCTTC
CASSPSRGRGYTF
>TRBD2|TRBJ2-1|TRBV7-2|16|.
TGTGCCAGCAGCTTAGGGGGGACTAGCGGCTACAATGAGCAGTTCTTC
CASSLGGTSGYNEQFF
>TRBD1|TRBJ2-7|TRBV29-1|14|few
TGCAGCGCTAAGAGGGGACAGGACTCCTACGAGCAGTACTTC
CSAKRGQDSYEQYF
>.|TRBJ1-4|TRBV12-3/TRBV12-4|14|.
TGTGCCAGCAGTTTGACTCGTTTTAATGAAAAACTGTTTTTT
CASSLTRFNEKLFF
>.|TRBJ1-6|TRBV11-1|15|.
TGTGCCAGCAGCGGGGGGACTCTGGGAGTTTCACCCCTCCACTTT
CASSGGTLGVSPLHF
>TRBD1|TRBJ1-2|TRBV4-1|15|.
TGCGCCAGCAGCCCATTACAGGGGGGAAAGGAGGGCTACACCTTC
CASSPLQGGKEGYTF
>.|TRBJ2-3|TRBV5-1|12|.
TGCGCCAGCAGCTTCCCCCAAGATACGCAGTATTTT
CASSFPQDTQYF
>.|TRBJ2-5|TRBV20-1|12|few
TGCAGTGCTAGGAGGGGCCTTGAGACCCAGTACTTC
CSARRGLETQYF
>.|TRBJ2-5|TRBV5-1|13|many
TGTGCCTCCCGCCGGGGTTCCCAAGAGACCCAGTACTTC
CASRRGSQETQYF
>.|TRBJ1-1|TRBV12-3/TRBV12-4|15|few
TGTGCCAGCAGCCCTCTTACAGGACCGAACACTGAAGCTTTCTTT
CASSPLTGPNTEAFF
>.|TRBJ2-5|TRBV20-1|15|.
TGCAGTGCTAGCGGCCAGGGACTTACCCAAGAGACCCAGTACTTC
CSASGQGLTQETQYF
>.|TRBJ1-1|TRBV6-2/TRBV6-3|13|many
TGTGCCAGCAGCCACAAGGGGGGTACCGCAGCTTTCTTT
CASSHKGGTAAFF
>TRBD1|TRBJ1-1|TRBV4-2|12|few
TGTGCCAGCGGTGACAGGGAACCTGAAGCTTTCTTT
CASGDREPEAFF
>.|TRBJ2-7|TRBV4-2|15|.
TGTGCCAGCAGCCAAGGTGTCGGGGGCTCCTACGAGCAGTACTTC
CASSQGVGGSYEQYF
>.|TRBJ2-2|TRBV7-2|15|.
TGTGCCAGCAGCTTAGCCCCAACAACCACCGGGGAGCTGTTTTTT
CASSLAPTTTGELFF
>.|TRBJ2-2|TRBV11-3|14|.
TGTGCCAGCAGCTGGAGGGGGCGCGGCGGGGAGCTGTTTTTT
CASSWRGRGGELFF
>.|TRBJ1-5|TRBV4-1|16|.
TGCGCCAGCAGCCAAGTCTCCGGGACGCGAAATCAGCCCCAGCATTTT
CASSQVSGTRNQPQHF
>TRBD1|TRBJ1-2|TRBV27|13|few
TGTGCCAGCGGAGTAGGGGGCTTGAGAGGCTACACCTTC
CASGVGGLRGYTF
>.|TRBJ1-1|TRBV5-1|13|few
TGCGCCAGCAGTTCCGGGGGCTATACTGAAGCTTTCTTT
CASSSGGYTEAFF
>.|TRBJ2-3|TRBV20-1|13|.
TGCAGTGCTAGGGGCCGGAATGCAGATACGCAGTATTTT
CSARGRNADTQYF
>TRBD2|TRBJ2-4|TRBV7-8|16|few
TGTGCCAGCAGCCCACCAATAGCGGGGGATAAAAACATTCAGTACTTC
CASSPPIAGDKNIQYF
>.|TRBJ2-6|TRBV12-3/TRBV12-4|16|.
TGTGCCAGCAGTTTATCGAGCGTCTCTGGGGCCAACGTCCTGACTTTC
CASSLSSVSGANVLTF
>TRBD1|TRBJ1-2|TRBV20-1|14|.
TGCAGTGCTAGGAAGACAGGGGTTCACGTTGGCTACACCTTC
CSARKTGVHVGYTF
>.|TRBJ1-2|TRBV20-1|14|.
TGCAGTGCTCCGTTCCAAGGGGGGAGGGGAGGCTACACCTTC
CSAPFQGGRGGYTF
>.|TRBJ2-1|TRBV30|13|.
TGTGCCTGGAGTGTAGGGCTAGTGTATGAGCAGTTCTTC
CAWSVGLVYEQFF
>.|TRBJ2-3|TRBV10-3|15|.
TGTGCCACCAGTCAGTCGGGGCAGGTCACAGATACGCAGTATTTT
CATSQSGQVTDTQYF
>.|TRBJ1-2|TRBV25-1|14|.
TGTGCCAGCAGTGAATCAGGGAAGATCGATGGCTACACCTTC
CASSESGKIDGYTF
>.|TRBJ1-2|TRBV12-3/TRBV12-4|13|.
TGTGCCAGCAGCCAAACAGGTCCGATGGGCTACACCTTC
CASSQTGPMGYTF